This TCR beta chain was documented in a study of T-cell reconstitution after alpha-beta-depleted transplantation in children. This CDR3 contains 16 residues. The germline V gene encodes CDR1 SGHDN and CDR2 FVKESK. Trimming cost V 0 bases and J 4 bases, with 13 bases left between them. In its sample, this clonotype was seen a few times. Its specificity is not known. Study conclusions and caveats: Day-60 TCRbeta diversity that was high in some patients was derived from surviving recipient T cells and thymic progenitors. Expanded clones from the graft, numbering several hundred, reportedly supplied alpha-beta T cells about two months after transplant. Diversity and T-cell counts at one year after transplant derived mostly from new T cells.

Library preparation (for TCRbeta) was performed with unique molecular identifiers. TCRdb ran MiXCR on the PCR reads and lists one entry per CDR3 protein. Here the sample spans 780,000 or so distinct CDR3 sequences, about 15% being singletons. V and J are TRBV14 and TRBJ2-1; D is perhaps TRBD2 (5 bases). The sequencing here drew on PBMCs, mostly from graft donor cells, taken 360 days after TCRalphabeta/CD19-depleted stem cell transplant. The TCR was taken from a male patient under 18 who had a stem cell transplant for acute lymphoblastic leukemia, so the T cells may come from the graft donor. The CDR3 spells CASSQDKWESYNEQFF. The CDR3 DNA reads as TGTGCCAGCAGCCAAGATAAGTGGGAGTCGTACAATGAGCAGTTCTTC.